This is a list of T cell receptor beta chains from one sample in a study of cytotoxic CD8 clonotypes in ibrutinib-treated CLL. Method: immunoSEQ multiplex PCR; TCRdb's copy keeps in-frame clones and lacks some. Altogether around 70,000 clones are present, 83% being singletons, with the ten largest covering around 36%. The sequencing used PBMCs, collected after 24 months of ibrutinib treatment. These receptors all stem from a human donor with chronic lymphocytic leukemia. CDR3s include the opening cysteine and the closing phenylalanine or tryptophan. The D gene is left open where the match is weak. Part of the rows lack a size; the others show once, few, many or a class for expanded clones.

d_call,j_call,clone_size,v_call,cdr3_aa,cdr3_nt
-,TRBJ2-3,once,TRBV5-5,CASSLVAGPTDTQYF,TGTGCCAGCAGCTTGGTGGCGGGGCCCACAGATACGCAGTATTTT
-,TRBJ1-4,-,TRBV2,CASGDATNEKLFF,TGTGCCAGCGGAGATGCAACTAATGAAAAACTGTTTTTT
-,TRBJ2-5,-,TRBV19,CASSPDFGETQYF,TGTGCCAGTAGTCCTGATTTCGGGGAGACCCAGTACTTC
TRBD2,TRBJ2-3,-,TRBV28,CASRSGTSTDTQYF,TGTGCCAGCAGGAGCGGGACTAGCACAGATACGCAGTATTTT
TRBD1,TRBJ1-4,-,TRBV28,CASSGTGFNEKLFF,TGTGCCAGCAGTGGGACAGGTTTTAATGAAAAACTGTTTTTT
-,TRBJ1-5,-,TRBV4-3,CASSQVGGGPQHF,TGCGCCAGCAGCCAAGTTGGGGGTGGGCCCCAGCATTTT
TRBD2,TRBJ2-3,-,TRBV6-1,CASSEVAGGGPDTQYF,TGTGCCAGCAGTGAAGTGGCGGGGGGCGGCCCAGATACGCAGTATTTT
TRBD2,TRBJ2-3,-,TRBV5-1,CASSSLAGGSTDTQYF,TGCGCCAGCAGCTCCCTAGCGGGAGGGTCCACAGATACGCAGTATTTT
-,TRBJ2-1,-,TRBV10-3,CAISESNSRQFF,TGTGCCATCAGTGAGTCGAACTCTCGGCAGTTCTTC
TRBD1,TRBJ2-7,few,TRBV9,CASSTGTAFTSYEQYF,TGTGCCAGCAGCACCGGGACAGCCTTCACTTCCTACGAGCAGTACTTC
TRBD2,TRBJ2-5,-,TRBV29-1,CSLGLTQETQYF,TGCAGCTTGGGACTAACGCAAGAGACCCAGTACTTC
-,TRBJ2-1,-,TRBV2,CASSSGSYKDNEQFF,TGTGCCAGCAGCTCCGGTAGCTATAAAGACAATGAGCAGTTCTTC
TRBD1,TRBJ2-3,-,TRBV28,CASRSGGTLTDTQYF,TGTGCCAGCCGATCAGGGGGAACCCTCACAGATACGCAGTATTTT
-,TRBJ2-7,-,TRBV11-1,CASSSLHEQYF,TGTGCCAGCAGCTCCCTCCACGAGCAGTACTTC
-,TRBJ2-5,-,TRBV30,CAWSAGTREQETQYF,TGTGCCTGGAGTGCCGGGACAAGGGAACAAGAGACCCAGTACTTC
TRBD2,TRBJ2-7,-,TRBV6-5,CASSYSSGRAYEQYF,TGTGCCAGCAGTTACTCGAGCGGGAGGGCCTACGAGCAGTACTTC
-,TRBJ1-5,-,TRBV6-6,CASRAALSNQPQHF,TGTGCCAGCAGGGCGGCGCTTAGCAATCAGCCCCAGCATTTT
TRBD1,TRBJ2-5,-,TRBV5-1,CASSPLGTGKETQYF,TGCGCCAGCAGCCCCCTCGGGACAGGGAAAGAGACCCAGTACTTC
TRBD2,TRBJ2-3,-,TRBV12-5,CASGLGGTSAQYF,TGTGCTAGTGGTTTGGGAGGGACTAGTGCGCAGTATTTT
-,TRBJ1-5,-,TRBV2,CASSLQERQPQHF,TGTGCCAGCAGCCTACAAGAGAGGCAGCCCCAGCATTTT
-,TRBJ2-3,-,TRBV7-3,CASSLAFTRADTQYF,TGTGCCAGCAGCTTAGCGTTTACCCGAGCAGATACGCAGTATTTT
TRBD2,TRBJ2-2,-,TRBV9,CASMASGGTGELFF,TGTGCCAGCATGGCTAGCGGAGGCACCGGGGAGCTGTTTTTT
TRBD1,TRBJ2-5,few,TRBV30,CAWSLDRDQETQYF,TGTGCCTGGAGTCTCGACAGGGACCAAGAGACCCAGTACTTC
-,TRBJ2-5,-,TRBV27,CASSPNLETITQETQYF,TGTGCCAGCAGTCCGAACCTTGAAACCATCACCCAAGAGACCCAGTACTTC
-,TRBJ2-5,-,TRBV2,CASSAFQGQETQYF,TGTGCCAGCAGTGCGTTCCAGGGACAAGAGACCCAGTACTTC
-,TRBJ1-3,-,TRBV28,CASSRGRLSSGNTIYF,TGTGCCAGCAGTAGGGGCCGGTTGAGCTCTGGAAACACCATATATTTT
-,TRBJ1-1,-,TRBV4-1,CASSPARGMMNTEAFF,TGCGCCAGCAGTCCTGCGCGGGGAATGATGAACACTGAAGCTTTCTTT